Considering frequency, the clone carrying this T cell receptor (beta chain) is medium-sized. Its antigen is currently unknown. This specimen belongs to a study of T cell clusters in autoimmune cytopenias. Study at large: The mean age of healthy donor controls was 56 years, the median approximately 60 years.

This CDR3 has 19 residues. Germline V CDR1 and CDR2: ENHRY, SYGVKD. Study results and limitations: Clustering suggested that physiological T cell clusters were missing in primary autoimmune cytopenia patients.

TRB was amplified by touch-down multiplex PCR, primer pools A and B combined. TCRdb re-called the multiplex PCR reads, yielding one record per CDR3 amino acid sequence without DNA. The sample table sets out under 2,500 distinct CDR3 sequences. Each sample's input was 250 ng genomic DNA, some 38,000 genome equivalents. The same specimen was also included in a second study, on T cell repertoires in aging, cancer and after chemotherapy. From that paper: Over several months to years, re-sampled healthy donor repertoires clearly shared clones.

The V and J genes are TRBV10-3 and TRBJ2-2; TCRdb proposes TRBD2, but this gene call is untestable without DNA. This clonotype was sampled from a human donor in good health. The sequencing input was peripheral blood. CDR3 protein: CAISESVKGGGPITGELFF.